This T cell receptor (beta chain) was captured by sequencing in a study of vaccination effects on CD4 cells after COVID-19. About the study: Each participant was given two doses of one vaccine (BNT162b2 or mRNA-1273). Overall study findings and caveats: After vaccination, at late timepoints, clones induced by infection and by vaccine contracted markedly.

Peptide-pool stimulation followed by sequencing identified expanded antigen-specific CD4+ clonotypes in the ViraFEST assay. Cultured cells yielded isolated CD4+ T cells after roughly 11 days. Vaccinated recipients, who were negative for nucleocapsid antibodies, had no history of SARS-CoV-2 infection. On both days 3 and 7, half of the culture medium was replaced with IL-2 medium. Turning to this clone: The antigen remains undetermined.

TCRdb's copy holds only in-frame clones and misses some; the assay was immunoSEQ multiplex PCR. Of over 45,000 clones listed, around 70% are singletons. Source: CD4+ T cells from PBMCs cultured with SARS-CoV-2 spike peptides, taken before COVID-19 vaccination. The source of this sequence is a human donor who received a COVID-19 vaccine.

The CDR3 protein is CASSGPSTDTQYF. CDR3 nucleotides: TGTGCCAGCAGTGGACCTAGCACAGATACGCAGTATTTT. This chain uses TRBV28 with TRBJ2-3; D gene ambiguous. The ends were cut back, 5 bases at V and 0 bases at J, with 6 bases in the middle. The CDR3 sequence is 13 residues long. From germline, CDR1 is MDHEN and CDR2 SYDVKM.